The clone carrying this T cell receptor (beta chain) has just a few counts. After removal of 4 bases from V and 2 bases from J, the junction contained 9 bases not matched to a gene. The germline V gene encodes CDR1 SGHRS and CDR2 YFSETQ. CDR3 length equals 17 residues. These data come from a study of T-cell memory formation after mild COVID-19. TCRdb re-called the 5' RACE reads with MiXCR, one entry per CDR3 protein. Seen here are 120,000 or so distinct CDR3 sequences, roughly 6.2% observed once, and the top ten hold over 2%. Source material: PBMCs or a T cell subset sorted from them (not recorded which). The source of this sequence is an adult woman who had mild COVID-19 (a few samples of this study predate the infection). Cell type and time point are not known. This chain joins TRBV5-1 and TRBJ2-3, with TRBD2 matching 11 bases. CDR3 sequence reads: CASSAGTSGTYTDTQYF. CDR3 bases: TGCGCCAGCAGCGCTGGGACTAGCGGAACCTACACAGATACGCAGTATTTT.